One sample yielded the 21 T cell receptor beta chains listed below, sequenced in a study of T cell repertoires in cytomegalovirus infection. TCRdb called the reads again in MiXCR, with one record for every CDR3 protein. In the table there are about 260,000 distinct CDR3 sequences, roughly 13% of which are singletons. Sequencing used PBMCs. These receptors all come from a human donor in good health (CMV status not recorded). Some clones in this sample may be carry-over from other donors' samples.

The V gene is TRBV19, the J gene TRBJ2-3; D unclear. V lost 7 bases to trimming and J lost 3 bases, with 11 bases between them. CDR1 LNHDA and CDR2 SQIVND come from the germline V gene (reference sequence). This CDR3 spans 13 amino acids. In DNA form, the CDR3 reads TGTGCCAGTAAGTCGGGCCTGACAGATACGCAGTATTTT. Protein product: CASKSGLTDTQYF.

For this clonotype: This could be a read error, since a much larger clone is one nucleotide away. The genes are TRBV7-2 and TRBJ1-3; no definite D call. V was shortened by 8 bases and J by 5 bases, with 10 bases between the two germline ends. The germline V gene encodes CDR1 SGHTA and CDR2 FQGNSA. There are 12 residues in the CDR3. The CDR3 spells CASCQERNTIYF. CDR3 DNA sequence: TGTGCCAGCTGCCAGGAACGAAACACCATATATTTT.

Ten or more counts support this clonotype. The chain carries TRBV7-2 and TRBJ1-5; D gene ambiguous. V lost 1 base and J lost 5, with 6 bases in between. Germline values: CDR1 SGHTA, CDR2 FQGNSA. The CDR3 is 13 residues long. DNA for the CDR3: TGTGCCAGCAGCTTAGTTCTGTATCAGCCCCAGCATTTT. It is translated as CASSLVLYQPQHF.

This clonotype was seen many times. V and J are TRBV7-9 and TRBJ2-3; TRBD2 matches 10 bases. This CDR3 contains 17 residues. Germline CDR1 reads SEHNR; CDR2 reads FQNEAQ (reference sequence). The J segment lost 4 bases and the V segment lost 0 bases, leaving 7 bases of the junction unmatched. CDR3 sequence reads: CASSLALAGVDADTQYF. DNA of the CDR3: TGTGCCAGCAGCTTAGCCCTAGCGGGAGTCGATGCAGATACGCAGTATTTT.

This chain connects TRBV12-3 or TRBV12-4 to TRBJ1-2; 8 nucleotides align to TRBD1. CDR3 size: 13 residues. V gave up 6 bases and J gave up 8 bases; unmatched junction bases: 8. CDR3 nucleotide sequence: TGTGCCAGCAGCCCGGGACAGGCTTTGGGCTACACCTTC. The encoded protein is CASSPGQALGYTF.

The table lists this clonotype with many counts. This chain links TRBV7-2 with TRBJ2-2, with 8 nucleotides matching TRBD2. Germline V CDR1 and CDR2: SGHTA, FQGNSA. The CDR3 is 16 amino acids. J gave up 6 bases and V 5 bases, and 11 bases lay outside the gene matches. In DNA form, the CDR3 reads TGTGCCAGCAGCCCTAGCAGCGGGGGAATTTCCGGGGAGCTGTTTTTT. Protein product: CASSPSSGGISGELFF.

There are a few counts of this clonotype. V is TRBV28 and J is TRBJ1-5; D gene unclear. The CDR3 covers 21 residues. Germline loops: CDR1 MDHEN, CDR2 SYDVKM. V lost 5 bases to trimming and J lost 0 bases, with 29 bases between them. The CDR3 loop reads CASSPSLWRAIDPFSNQPQHF. The CDR3 bases are TGTGCCAGCAGTCCCTCGTTGTGGCGGGCGATTGATCCTTTTAGCAATCAGCCCCAGCATTTT.

At least ten counts were recorded for this clonotype. This chain connects TRBV7-2 to TRBJ2-7; D is unclear. Germline CDR1 and CDR2: SGHTA and FQGNSA. The CDR3 extends over 14 amino acids. V was pared by 2 bases and J by 0 bases, with 8 bases between. The CDR3 spells CASSLRVSSYEQYF. CDR3 DNA: TGTGCCAGCAGCTTAAGGGTTAGCTCCTACGAGCAGTACTTC.

This clonotype has just a few counts. The chain carries TRBV6-6 and TRBJ1-2, with 7 bases identical to TRBD1. Germline assignment: CDR1 MNHNY and CDR2 SVGAGI (reference sequence). V lost 5 bases to trimming and J lost 4 bases; unmatched junction nucleotides: 10. The CDR3 spans 15 residues. The CDR3 here is CASSRGTGAGYGYTF. In nucleotides, the CDR3 is TGTGCCAGCAGTCGGGGCACAGGGGCTGGCTATGGCTACACCTTC.

This clonotype was recorded at least ten times. J is TRBJ2-7 and V is TRBV6-1, with no clear D. V shed 3 bases and J shed 7 bases, with 10 bases lying between them. The germline V gene has CDR1 MNHNS and CDR2 SASEGT. This CDR3 comprises 12 residues. CDR3 sequence (DNA): TGTGCCAGCAGTGACAGGTGGAGTGAGCAGTACTTC. This encodes CASSDRWSEQYF.

This clonotype has a count of ten or more. The V gene is TRBV2, the J gene TRBJ1-1; D not resolved. V lost 6 bases and J 11 bases, leaving 10 bases between the germline ends. This CDR3 is 10 amino acids long. Germline V gene lookup returns CDR1 SNHLY and CDR2 FYNNEI. The CDR3 nucleotides are TGTGCCAGCAGGGGGTGGTTGGCTTTCTTT. It yields the protein CASRGWLAFF.

This clonotype occurred many times. The junction does not match germline at one end; this may be a read error. CDR3 loop: CASSQEGTTYGQYF. CDR3 DNA: TGCGCCAGCAGCCAAGAAGGGACTACCTACGGGCAGTACTTC. The V call is TRBV4-3, the J call TRBJ2-7; 7 bases fit TRBD2. This CDR3 comprises 14 residues. Per the germline V gene, CDR1 is LGHNA and CDR2 is YSLEER.

The CDR3 sequence: CSASSLGRVVVNEQFF. CDR3 in DNA: TGCAGTGCTAGCAGTTTGGGGAGAGTAGTCGTCAATGAGCAGTTCTTC. The J gene is TRBJ2-1, the V gene TRBV20-1, with D perhaps TRBD2 (5 bases). The germline V and J ends were trimmed by 3 bases and 6 bases, with 21 bases remaining between them. The germline gives CDR1 DFQATT, CDR2 SNEGSKA (reference sequence). The CDR3 is 16 residues long.

This clonotype was counted at least ten times. The V and J genes are TRBV7-2 and TRBJ2-5; D could derive from TRBD1 or TRBD2 (6 bases each). CDR3 size: 14 residues. Trimming took 5 bases from V and 5 from J, leaving 15 bases between them. CDR1 is SGHTA and CDR2 is FQGNSA in the germline V gene. CDR3 coding DNA: TGTGCCAGCAGCCGATTTACAGGGAGGGAGACCCAGTACTTC. As protein: CASSRFTGRETQYF.

This clonotype occurred many times. The rearrangement uses TRBV7-9 and TRBJ2-3, with 12 nucleotides matching TRBD2. The germline CDR1 and CDR2 sequences are SEHNR and FQNEAQ (reference sequence). The CDR3 spans 17 residues. Trimming cost V 4 bases and J 2 bases; bases outside gene matches: 7. CDR3 protein: CASSSTSGGPNTDTQYF. CDR3 coding DNA: TGTGCCAGCAGCTCGACTAGCGGGGGCCCAAACACAGATACGCAGTATTTT.

V and J are TRBV7-3 and TRBJ2-2; TRBD2 matches 8 bases. The germline CDR1 and CDR2 sequences are SGHTA and FQGTGA. This CDR3 comprises 16 residues. After removal of 0 bases from V and 1 base from J, the junction contained 1 base not matched to a gene. The CDR3 region has the DNA TGTGCCAGCAGCTTAACTACTAGCGGGAACACCGGGGAGCTGTTTTTT. This gives the protein CASSLTTSGNTGELFF.

The J gene is TRBJ2-7, the V gene TRBV20-1, with 7 bases identical to TRBD2. Germline loops: CDR1 DFQATT, CDR2 SNEGSKA (reference sequence). The CDR3 loop spans 14 amino acids. V was clipped by 1 base and J by 3 bases; unmatched bases: 6. CDR3: CSARVERGIYEQYF. In nucleotides, the CDR3 is TGCAGTGCTAGAGTAGAGCGGGGAATCTACGAGCAGTACTTC.

This clonotype was picked up many times. This chain uses TRBV7-2 with TRBJ1-1; 7 bases are a match to TRBD1. V was clipped by 2 bases and J by 3 bases; unmatched bases: 12. From germline, CDR1 is SGHTA and CDR2 FQGNSA. The CDR3 extends over 17 amino acids. The DNA for the CDR3 is TGTGCCAGCAGCTTAAGGGGGCGGGGGGGGAAAGACACTGAAGCTTTCTTT. Protein: CASSLRGRGGKDTEAFF.

This chain joins TRBV6-2 or TRBV6-3 and TRBJ2-7; 7 bases align to TRBD2. This CDR3 contains 14 residues. Looked up from germline, CDR1 is MNHEY and CDR2 is SVGEGT. After removal of 6 bases from V and 0 bases from J, the junction contained 5 bases not matched to a gene. CDR3 bases: TGTGCCAGCAGGAGGGGAGGGTCCTCCTACGAGCAGTACTTC. Amino acid sequence: CASRRGGSSYEQYF.

This clonotype appeared many times. This chain links TRBV6-1 with TRBJ1-3; 8 nucleotides line up with TRBD1. CDR1 and CDR2 (germline): MNHNS, SASEGT. With V trimmed by 4 bases and J by 2 bases, 1 base remained unmatched. CDR3 length: 14 residues. The CDR3 coding sequence is TGTGCCAGCAGTGCAGGGGGCCCTGGAAACACCATATATTTT. This gives the protein CASSAGGPGNTIYF.

The chain carries TRBV7-9 and TRBJ2-5, with D possibly TRBD2 on 5 matching bases. CDR1 is SEHNR and CDR2 is FQNEAQ in the germline V gene (reference sequence). The CDR3 has 15 amino acids. The germline V and J ends were trimmed by 4 bases and 0 bases, with 12 bases remaining between them. CDR3 residues: CASSSAQRNQETQYF. In DNA form, the CDR3 reads TGTGCCAGCAGCTCCGCTCAGCGGAACCAAGAGACCCAGTACTTC. Complete variable domain (other parts from reference TRBV7-9 and TRBJ2-5): DTGVSQNPRHKITKRGQNVTFRCDPISEHNRLYWYRQTLGQGPEFLTYFQNEAQLEKSRLLSDRFSAERPKGSFSTLEIQRTEQGDSAMYLCASSSAQRNQETQYFGPGTRLLVL.